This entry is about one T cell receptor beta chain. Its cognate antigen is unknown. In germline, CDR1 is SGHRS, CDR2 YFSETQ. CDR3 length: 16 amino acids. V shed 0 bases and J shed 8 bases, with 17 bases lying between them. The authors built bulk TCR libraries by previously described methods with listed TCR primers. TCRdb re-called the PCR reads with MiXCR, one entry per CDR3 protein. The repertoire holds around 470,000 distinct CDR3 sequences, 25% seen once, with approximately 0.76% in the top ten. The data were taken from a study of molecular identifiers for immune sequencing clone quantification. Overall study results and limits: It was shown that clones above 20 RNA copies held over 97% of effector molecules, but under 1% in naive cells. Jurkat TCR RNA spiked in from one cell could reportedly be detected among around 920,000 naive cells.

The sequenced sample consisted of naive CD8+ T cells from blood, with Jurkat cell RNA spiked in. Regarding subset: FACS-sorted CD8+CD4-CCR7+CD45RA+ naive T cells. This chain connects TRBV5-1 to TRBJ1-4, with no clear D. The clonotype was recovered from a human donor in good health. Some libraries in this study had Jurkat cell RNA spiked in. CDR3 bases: TGCGCCAGCAGCTTGGAGGAGCCAGAGACGGAGGAAAAACTGTTTTTT. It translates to CASSLEEPETEEKLFF.